This TCR beta chain came from a study of T cell responses to AZD1222 COVID-19 vaccine. Broader study findings: Donors were mostly white British, more females; clonal diversity possibly underestimated. Only a handful of AZD1222 recipients, roughly six in all, had baseline seropositivity.

Notes on this clone: Its antigen is not identified.

Germline V gene lookup returns CDR1 LNHNV and CDR2 YYDKDF (reference sequence). Trimming stripped 9 bases from V and 1 base from J, with 10 bases between. The CDR3 consists of 14 residues. Assay: immunoSEQ multiplex PCR; the TCRdb copy retains only in-frame clones and omits some. The profile shows about 150,000 clones, around 90% of them singletons. The source is an adult in good health. The source was peripheral blood, collected on day 0 of AZD1222 vaccination. The chain employs TRBV15 and TRBJ1-6, with unresolved D. CDR3 sequence: CATEGGSYNSPLHF. The CDR3 nucleotides are TGTGCCACGGAGGGCGGTTCCTATAATTCACCCCTCCACTTT.